This T cell receptor beta chain was recovered during a study of blood T cell repertoires in COVID-19. Study as a whole: Italy, Spain and the United States were the sources of the convalescent and acute COVID-19 samples. PBMCs, B-cell-depleted T cells, or T cells provided the cDNA or gDNA that made up the material.

Under the authors' procedure: Reference gene primers were amplified, and this amplification served to estimate nucleated cell counts. Here immunoSEQ multiplex PCR was the method, and the copy in TCRdb shows in-frame clones only, minus some. D and trimming come from the DNA, and the V and J calls and clone size come from that table. The data hold 95,000 to 110,000 clones, with around four fifths observed a single time. Sequencing was done on a sample of peripheral blood. The TCR sequence derives from a man aged 70-80 years with acute or convalescent COVID-19.

CDR3 residues: CASSVGSEEAFF. CDR3 nucleotide sequence: TGTGCCAGCAGCGTAGGTTCGGAGGAAGCTTTCTTT. V is TRBV9 and J is TRBJ1-1; D is undetermined. CDR1 SGDLS and CDR2 YYNGEE come from the germline V gene. This CDR3 region has 12 residues. Trimming stripped 0 bases from V and 8 bases from J, with 8 bases between.